The entry below gives a single T cell receptor (beta chain) sequence along with its context. The antigen remains unidentified. This entry belongs to a study of cytomegalovirus exposure and HLA in healthy donors. V trimming: 4 bases; J trimming: 7 bases; junction bases outside the gene matches: 7. This CDR3 spans 15 amino acids. Germline V gene data show CDR1 as MDHEN and CDR2 as SYDVKM. Overall study findings and caveats: HLA alleles showed associations with 16,951 TCR beta sequences in a later analysis, at a 0.05 false discovery rate. Fewer N-insertions than the roughly 700-donor mean were reportedly shown by an Asian-associated ancestry cluster in a later analysis.

The PCR made use of 60 Vbeta and 13 Jbeta primers. Profiling relied on immunoSEQ multiplex PCR, and the TCRdb table lists in-frame clones only, not all of them. The sample includes 100,000 to 150,000 clones, about 80% seen only once; the top ten take 1%. What was sequenced was PBMCs. The sequence was obtained from a man aged 40-49 years in good health and CMV-seronegative. The chain has TRBV28 and TRBJ1-2, with TRBD1 matching over 12 bases. The chain's CDR3 is CASSSGQGASFGYTF. In DNA, the CDR3 is TGTGCCAGCAGTTCGGGACAGGGGGCCTCGTTTGGCTACACCTTC.